The present TCR beta chain was sequenced within a study of T cell responses to AZD1222 COVID-19 vaccine (dated by TCRdb to 2020 to 2022). Notes on the research overall: AZD1222 recipients whose second dose came at about 4 weeks and those whose second dose came at about 12 weeks were combined into one group, since spike-specific TCR depth and breadth did not differ between the two schedules. TCR sequencing covered fewer than 250 trial participants: 200 to 210 given two doses of AZD1222 and about 26 given two doses of MenACWY control vaccine. Trial participants were enrolled by age into 18-55, 56-69 and 70-plus year subgroups, with about 150, 27 and 61 TCR-sequenced participants respectively.

Results and caveats for the whole study, not just this receptor: CD4 TCRs associated with the vaccine covered the entire spike protein, and the dominant responses were in regions 160-218 and 743-854. After two AZD1222 doses, spike-specific TCR breadth and depth were significantly higher than at day 0 and than in MenACWY recipients. The 56-69-year group was small, and its depth increase did not reach significance, likely because of low power. Because no day 14 peak-response samples were available, the repertoires could be characterized only after the peak T cell response. Reportedly, close to half of the unique spike-specific TCRs recognized epitopes lying outside the regions that are mutated in the B.1.351 and B.1.1.7 variants. Conclusions about previously exposed vaccinees were limited because only six AZD1222 recipients were SARS-CoV-2 seropositive at baseline. Participants were mostly white British and included more females than males, and it was suggested by the authors that clonal diversity may have been underestimated.

Of note for this clone: Its antigen target is currently unknown. One base away there is no much larger clone; base qualities are not given.

Trimming at the junction amounts to 6 bases on V and 8 bases on J, and the germline ends lie 14 bases apart. The CDR3 sequence holds 13 residues, the cysteine and phenylalanine included. Only CDR3 DNA remains: 39 bases, in frame from the first base. Looking up the germline V gene yields CDR1 SQVTM and CDR2 ANQGSEA. The CDR3 regions of human TCRbeta chains were analyzed by immunosequencing. The authors processed their data as follows. Repertoire TCRs were matched against a reference library of SARS-CoV-2-specific TCRs generated with the MIRA antigen-specificity platform. Breadth meant the fraction of unique TCRs that were SARS-CoV-2-associated, whereas depth meant the fraction of total T cells that were SARS-CoV-2-associated. Each spike-specific TCR was assigned to its reactive spike region and to a CD4 or CD8 class using the MIRA data. Log10-transformed breadth and depth values were compared by one-way ANOVA with Sidak's multiple comparisons tests. The table was pulled from immuneACCESS by TCRdb, which kept in-frame rearrangements only. Such tables lose some clones; where checked, under half of the loss comes from unresolved V genes, and the rest has no known cause. V and J calls plus clone size are reproduced from that table; the DNA served to infer D and trimming. In all, the sample holds under 150,000 clones, and 75% to 95% of those were seen once. Together, the top ten hold 2.8% of the sample.

The time point label on this specimen signifies: baseline before first vaccination. Vaccinee samples came from UK trials COV001 and COV002, including a single-blind randomized controlled phase 2/3 trial of AZD1222 (ChAdOx1 nCoV-19) in healthy adults. Trial participant PBMC samples were collected at day 0 and day 28 after the second dose for TCRbeta chain sequencing. The starting material was peripheral blood, obtained on day 0 of AZD1222 vaccination. This chain joins TRBV29-1 to TRBJ1-6; D gene: possibly TRBD1, on 6 matching bases. This TCR was sampled from an adult in good health. DNA sequence: TGCAGCGTCGTTACAGGGAGGGATTCACCCCTCCACTTT. Its coded protein is CSVVTGRDSPLHF.